This TCR beta chain was recovered during a study of blood T cell repertoires in COVID-19. Study-level information: Some COVID-19 samples were acute and others convalescent; all came from the United States, Italy and Spain. PBMCs, B-cell-depleted T cells, or T cells were the source of the cDNA or gDNA that made up the material.

This clone was picked up one time. The authors' processing: Amplification of reference gene primers provided the estimated nucleated cell counts. Produced via immunoSEQ multiplex PCR; TCRdb's table is partial and in-frame only. V and J calls and clone size follow that table, whereas D and trimming were derived from the DNA. In the table there are tens of thousands of clones, around 85% of which are singletons. CDR1 and CDR2 from the germline V gene are MNHEY and SMNVEV (reference sequence). This CDR3 comprises 14 residues. Between the trimmed V and J ends, which lost 4 bases and 5 bases, there was a span of 12 bases.

This chain uses TRBV27 with TRBJ1-5; D remains unclear. This TCR derives from a human donor in a cohort sampled during active COVID-19. Sequencing was performed on peripheral blood. The CDR3 nucleotides read TGTGCCAGCAGTTCCTTAGGAGCGGATCAGCCCCAGCATTTT. Translating it yields CASSSLGADQPQHF.